A selection of T cell receptor beta chains follows, all from one sample in a study of shared clonotypes between healthy human individuals. Clones were sequenced by immunoSEQ multiplex PCR, and TCRdb holds only the in-frame ones, with some missing. This repertoire shows 2 million to 3 million clones, 93% found once; its top ten account for approximately 0.35%. The sample comprised naive CD4+ T cells from PBMCs. Receptors were obtained from a man aged 18 to 30 in good health. Some clones in this sample may be carry-over from other donors' samples. CDR3s include the opening cysteine and the closing phenylalanine or tryptophan. A D gene is named only where the DNA matches it firmly. Clone size appears in some rows only: once, few, many, or a class for an expanded clone.

D gene: TRBD2; J gene: TRBJ2-3; clone size: NA; V gene: TRBV18; CDR3 protein: CASSHSSGSFTDTQYF; CDR3 DNA: TGTGCCAGCTCGCATTCTAGCGGGAGCTTTACAGATACGCAGTATTTT
D gene: TRBD2; J gene: TRBJ2-5; clone size: NA; V gene: TRBV28; CDR3 protein: CASSLGLAGGQFQETQYF; CDR3 DNA: TGTGCCAGCAGTTTGGGACTAGCGGGGGGACAATTTCAAGAGACCCAGTACTTC
D gene: NA; J gene: TRBJ1-5; clone size: NA; V gene: TRBV19; CDR3 protein: CASSIRWDNQPQHF; CDR3 DNA: TGTGCCAGTAGTATCAGGTGGGACAATCAGCCCCAGCATTTT
D gene: TRBD1; J gene: TRBJ1-2; clone size: NA; V gene: TRBV7-9; CDR3 protein: CASSLLGQGYGYTF; CDR3 DNA: TGTGCCAGCAGCTTATTGGGACAGGGGTATGGCTACACCTTC
D gene: NA; J gene: TRBJ2-5; clone size: NA; V gene: TRBV18; CDR3 protein: CASSSGTGDGETQYF; CDR3 DNA: TGTGCCAGCTCATCTGGGACGGGAGACGGAGAGACCCAGTACTTC
D gene: NA; J gene: TRBJ1-2; clone size: NA; V gene: TRBV7-9; CDR3 protein: CASSLIRGEGFYGYTF; CDR3 DNA: TGTGCCAGCAGCTTAATTAGGGGGGAAGGCTTTTATGGCTACACCTTC
D gene: NA; J gene: TRBJ1-4; clone size: NA; V gene: TRBV7-8; CDR3 protein: CASASGISTNEKLFF; CDR3 DNA: TGTGCGAGCGCTTCGGGGATATCAACTAATGAAAAACTGTTTTTT
D gene: NA; J gene: TRBJ2-7; clone size: NA; V gene: TRBV11-2; CDR3 protein: CASSSPAMGVYEQYF; CDR3 DNA: TGTGCCAGCAGCTCCCCCGCAATGGGGGTCTACGAGCAGTACTTC
D gene: NA; J gene: TRBJ2-2; clone size: NA; V gene: TRBV19; CDR3 protein: CASRSTGTSSAGELFF; CDR3 DNA: TGTGCCAGTAGATCTACCGGGACATCTTCGGCCGGGGAGCTGTTTTTT
D gene: TRBD2; J gene: TRBJ2-3; clone size: few; V gene: TRBV6-5; CDR3 protein: CASTSGGTDTQYF; CDR3 DNA: TGTGCCAGCACTAGCGGAGGCACAGATACGCAGTATTTT
D gene: TRBD2; J gene: TRBJ2-7; clone size: NA; V gene: TRBV18; CDR3 protein: CASSGGSTYEQYF; CDR3 DNA: TGTGCCAGCTCGGGCGGGAGCACCTACGAGCAGTACTTC
D gene: TRBD1; J gene: TRBJ2-7; clone size: NA; V gene: TRBV30; CDR3 protein: CAWSGTGLMGQYF; CDR3 DNA: TGTGCCTGGAGCGGGACAGGGCTTATGGGGCAGTACTTC
D gene: NA; J gene: TRBJ1-2; clone size: NA; V gene: TRBV19; CDR3 protein: CASSIPGRYGYTF; CDR3 DNA: TGTGCCAGTAGTATACCCGGCCGCTATGGCTACACCTTC
D gene: NA; J gene: TRBJ2-1; clone size: NA; V gene: TRBV2; CDR3 protein: CASRVRIYNEQFF; CDR3 DNA: TGTGCCAGCAGAGTCAGAATCTACAATGAGCAGTTCTTC
D gene: TRBD2; J gene: TRBJ2-7; clone size: NA; V gene: TRBV6-6; CDR3 protein: CASSPGLAGLPPRYF; CDR3 DNA: TGTGCCAGCAGCCCGGGACTAGCGGGCCTCCCCCCCCGGTACTTC
D gene: NA; J gene: TRBJ2-5; clone size: once; V gene: TRBV19; CDR3 protein: CASSIRTEETQYF; CDR3 DNA: TGTGCCAGTAGTATTCGTACAGAAGAGACCCAGTACTTC
D gene: TRBD2; J gene: TRBJ2-7; clone size: NA; V gene: TRBV5-1; CDR3 protein: CASRRTSGSQGYEQYF; CDR3 DNA: TGCGCCAGCAGGAGGACTAGCGGGAGTCAGGGGTACGAGCAGTACTTC
D gene: TRBD2; J gene: TRBJ2-1; clone size: once; V gene: TRBV7-9; CDR3 protein: CASSPIRTSGHNEQFF; CDR3 DNA: TGTGCCAGCAGCCCCATCAGGACTAGCGGCCACAATGAGCAGTTCTTC
D gene: NA; J gene: TRBJ1-1; clone size: few; V gene: TRBV7-9; CDR3 protein: CASSFNSGTEAFF; CDR3 DNA: TGTGCCAGCAGCTTTAACAGTGGCACTGAAGCTTTCTTT
D gene: TRBD1; J gene: TRBJ2-3; clone size: NA; V gene: TRBV27; CDR3 protein: CASLTATGGMTDTQYF; CDR3 DNA: TGTGCCAGCCTTACTGCGACAGGGGGGATGACAGATACGCAGTATTTT
D gene: NA; J gene: TRBJ2-3; clone size: NA; V gene: TRBV9; CDR3 protein: CASSVGEWSTDTQYF; CDR3 DNA: TGTGCCAGCAGCGTAGGAGAGTGGAGCACAGATACGCAGTATTTT
D gene: NA; J gene: TRBJ1-5; clone size: once; V gene: TRBV5-5; CDR3 protein: CASSLYTGNQPQHF; CDR3 DNA: TGTGCCAGCAGCTTATACACAGGCAATCAGCCCCAGCATTTT
D gene: NA; J gene: TRBJ2-7; clone size: NA; V gene: TRBV30; CDR3 protein: CAWSVGGTSSYEQYF; CDR3 DNA: TGTGCCTGGAGTGTCGGCGGGACAAGCTCCTACGAGCAGTACTTC
D gene: TRBD1; J gene: TRBJ1-2; clone size: NA; V gene: TRBV25-1; CDR3 protein: CASLSHDRAGYTF; CDR3 DNA: TGTGCCAGTTTGTCCCACGACAGGGCTGGCTACACCTTC
D gene: TRBD1; J gene: TRBJ2-5; clone size: once; V gene: TRBV7-3; CDR3 protein: CASSLLPGQGVETQYF; CDR3 DNA: TGTGCCAGCAGCTTGCTGCCGGGACAGGGGGTCGAGACCCAGTACTTC
D gene: TRBD2; J gene: TRBJ2-1; clone size: NA; V gene: TRBV28; CDR3 protein: CASRTGTTLPYNEQFF; CDR3 DNA: TGTGCCAGCAGGACTGGGACTACCCTACCCTACAATGAGCAGTTCTTC
D gene: NA; J gene: TRBJ1-5; clone size: NA; V gene: TRBV7-2; CDR3 protein: CASSLIPGFSDSNQPQHF; CDR3 DNA: TGTGCCAGCAGCTTAATACCCGGATTTTCTGATAGCAATCAGCCCCAGCATTTT
D gene: TRBD2; J gene: TRBJ2-3; clone size: NA; V gene: TRBV13; CDR3 protein: CASSLWGLAGGDTQYF; CDR3 DNA: TGTGCCAGCAGCTTATGGGGGCTAGCGGGTGGAGATACGCAGTATTTT
D gene: NA; J gene: TRBJ1-1; clone size: NA; V gene: TRBV4-2; CDR3 protein: CASSQDRQPNTEAFF; CDR3 DNA: TGTGCCAGCAGCCAAGATAGACAGCCGAACACTGAAGCTTTCTTT
D gene: TRBD2; J gene: TRBJ2-1; clone size: NA; V gene: TRBV25-1; CDR3 protein: CASSEYRTSGANNEQFF; CDR3 DNA: TGTGCCAGCAGTGAATACAGGACTAGCGGGGCCAACAATGAGCAGTTCTTC
D gene: NA; J gene: TRBJ2-2; clone size: NA; V gene: TRBV5-1; CDR3 protein: CASREPTGELFF; CDR3 DNA: TGCGCCAGCCGAGAGCCTACCGGGGAGCTGTTTTTT
D gene: TRBD2; J gene: TRBJ2-5; clone size: NA; V gene: TRBV5-1; CDR3 protein: CASSFSWAGVETQYF; CDR3 DNA: TGCGCCAGCAGCTTTAGTTGGGCGGGAGTGGAGACCCAGTACTTC
D gene: TRBD1; J gene: TRBJ1-2; clone size: NA; V gene: TRBV28; CDR3 protein: CASRPKQGARGYTF; CDR3 DNA: TGTGCCAGCAGACCAAAACAGGGGGCGCGGGGCTACACCTTC
D gene: TRBD2; J gene: TRBJ2-1; clone size: NA; V gene: TRBV7-2; CDR3 protein: CASSLREGEQFF; CDR3 DNA: TGTGCCAGCAGCTTAAGGGAGGGTGAGCAGTTCTTC
D gene: NA; J gene: TRBJ1-1; clone size: NA; V gene: TRBV21-1; CDR3 protein: CASSNQGPRDVYPEAFF; CDR3 DNA: TGTGCCAGCAGCAATCAGGGGCCCAGGGACGTATATCCTGAAGCTTTCTTT
D gene: TRBD1; J gene: TRBJ2-7; clone size: NA; V gene: TRBV6-1; CDR3 protein: CASSGRGSSYEQYF; CDR3 DNA: TGTGCCAGCAGTGGCAGGGGGAGCTCCTACGAGCAGTACTTC
D gene: NA; J gene: TRBJ2-5; clone size: NA; V gene: TRBV6-4; CDR3 protein: CASSEVRGTTQYF; CDR3 DNA: TGTGCCAGCAGTGAGGTTAGGGGAACCACCCAGTACTTC
D gene: TRBD2; J gene: TRBJ2-1; clone size: NA; V gene: TRBV5-1; CDR3 protein: CASSDLAGSFNEQFF; CDR3 DNA: TGCGCCAGCAGCGACCTAGCGGGATCCTTCAATGAGCAGTTCTTC
D gene: NA; J gene: TRBJ1-2; clone size: NA; V gene: TRBV30; CDR3 protein: CAWSPRLRGSSGYTF; CDR3 DNA: TGTGCCTGGAGTCCCCGGTTAAGGGGCTCGTCCGGCTACACCTTC
D gene: TRBD1; J gene: TRBJ1-5; clone size: NA; V gene: TRBV4-1; CDR3 protein: CASSRTGGNQPQHF; CDR3 DNA: TGCGCCAGCAGCCGAACAGGGGGCAATCAGCCCCAGCATTTT
D gene: TRBD1; J gene: TRBJ1-1; clone size: NA; V gene: TRBV28; CDR3 protein: CASTPRGTGGTEAFF; CDR3 DNA: TGTGCCAGCACCCCCCGGGGGACAGGGGGCACTGAAGCTTTCTTT
D gene: NA; J gene: TRBJ1-2; clone size: NA; V gene: TRBV6-5; CDR3 protein: CASSLVPGYGYTF; CDR3 DNA: TGTGCCAGCAGTCTTGTCCCCGGCTATGGCTACACCTTC
D gene: TRBD1; J gene: TRBJ2-7; clone size: once; V gene: TRBV6-1; CDR3 protein: CASRADRGREQYF; CDR3 DNA: TGTGCCAGCAGGGCCGACAGGGGGCGCGAGCAGTACTTC
D gene: TRBD2; J gene: TRBJ2-7; clone size: NA; V gene: TRBV6-5; CDR3 protein: CASSRYSGSPYEQYF; CDR3 DNA: TGTGCCAGCAGTCGTTATAGCGGGAGTCCCTACGAGCAGTACTTC